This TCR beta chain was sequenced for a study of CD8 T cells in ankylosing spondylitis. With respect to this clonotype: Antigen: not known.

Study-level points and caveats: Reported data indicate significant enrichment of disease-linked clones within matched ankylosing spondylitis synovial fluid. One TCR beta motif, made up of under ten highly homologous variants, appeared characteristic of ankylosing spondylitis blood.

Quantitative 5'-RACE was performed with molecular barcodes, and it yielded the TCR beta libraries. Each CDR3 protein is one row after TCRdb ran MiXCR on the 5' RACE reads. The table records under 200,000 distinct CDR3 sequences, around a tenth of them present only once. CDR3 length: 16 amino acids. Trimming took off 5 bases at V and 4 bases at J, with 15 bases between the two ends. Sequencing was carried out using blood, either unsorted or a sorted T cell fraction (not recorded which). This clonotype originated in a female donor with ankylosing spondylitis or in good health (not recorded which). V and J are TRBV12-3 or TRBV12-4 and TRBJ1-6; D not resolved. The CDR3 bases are TGTGCCAGCAGTCCCTCGACCCCGTCATATAATTCACCCCTCCACTTT. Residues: CASSPSTPSYNSPLHF.